This is a list of T cell receptor beta chains from one sample in a study. TCRdb reanalysed the RT-PCR reads using MiXCR and keeps one entry per CDR3 protein. The data show approximately 720,000 distinct CDR3 sequences, 14% seen once. Sequencing was done on a sample of memory CD4+ T cells from blood. Every receptor here comes from a female donor in good health, serving as a healthy control. Each CDR3 is given with its conserved first and last residue. The D gene is left open where the match is weak. Clone size is stated in some rows and not others, as once, few, many or a class when expanded.

cdr3_nt | cdr3_aa | clone_size | d_call | j_call | v_call
TGCAGTGCTTCCCCAGGACAGGGTGACTACGAGCAGTACTTC | CSASPGQGDYEQYF | few | TRBD1 | TRBJ2-7 | TRBV20-1
TGCAGTGCCAGGAACGCGGGACAGGGGAATTCACCCCTCCACTTT | CSARNAGQGNSPLHF | few | TRBD1 | TRBJ1-6 | TRBV20-1
TGTGCCAGCACAAGACTTGGGCCTTACTCTGGAAACACCATATATTTT | CASTRLGPYSGNTIYF | few | . | TRBJ1-3 | TRBV6-5
TGTGCCAGCAGTCCCCTGGCGGGAGAGCAGTACTTC | CASSPLAGEQYF | . | . | TRBJ2-7 | TRBV12-3/TRBV12-4
TGTGCCAGCAGTGAGAAGGCAACTAATGAAAAACTGTTTTTT | CASSEKATNEKLFF | many | . | TRBJ1-4 | TRBV25-1
TGTGCCAGCAGACGCGACATGGACTATGGCTACACCTTC | CASRRDMDYGYTF | many | . | TRBJ1-2 | TRBV6-6
TGCGCCAGCAGCTCGGAGGGCCAGGGCGGGGGCACAGATACGCAGTATTTT | CASSSEGQGGGTDTQYF | few | . | TRBJ2-3 | TRBV5-1
TGCAGCGTCCGGGACACCCCCACAGATACGCAGTATTTT | CSVRDTPTDTQYF | many | . | TRBJ2-3 | TRBV29-1
TGCAGTGCTAGGAGCGGGGGCCCCGGCGAGCAGTTCTTC | CSARSGGPGEQFF | . | TRBD2 | TRBJ2-1 | TRBV20-1
TGTGCCAGCAGTTTTCTGGACAGGGCCGATGAGCAGTTCTTC | CASSFLDRADEQFF | many | TRBD1 | TRBJ2-1 | TRBV12-3/TRBV12-4
TGCAGTGCTAGTCCGGGTAATGGCTACACCTTC | CSASPGNGYTF | many | . | TRBJ1-2 | TRBV20-1
TGTGCCAGCAGCCAAGGACTAGGGAGCATTCAGTACTTC | CASSQGLGSIQYF | many | . | TRBJ2-4 | TRBV4-2
TGTGCCAGCAGCTCCTCGGGACAGGTTTACTACAATGAGCAGTTCTTC | CASSSSGQVYYNEQFF | few | TRBD1 | TRBJ2-1 | TRBV5-5
TGTGCCAGCAGCCTCACGGGACAGGGTAATGAAAAACTGTTTTTT | CASSLTGQGNEKLFF | once | TRBD1 | TRBJ1-4 | TRBV28
TGCAGTGCTAGAGCCCGACAGGGGAAGAACACCGGGGAGCTGTTTTTT | CSARARQGKNTGELFF | many | TRBD1 | TRBJ2-2 | TRBV20-1
TGTGCCAGCAGTCAGGGGAGCCCCAATCAGCCCCAGCATTTT | CASSQGSPNQPQHF | . | . | TRBJ1-5 | TRBV28
TGTGCCAGCAGCTCGACCGTGGGGCAGAGCTCCTACGAGCAGTACTTC | CASSSTVGQSSYEQYF | few | . | TRBJ2-7 | TRBV7-3
TGTGCCAGCAGGTTGGACAGGGGCACTGAAGCTTTCTTT | CASRLDRGTEAFF | . | TRBD1 | TRBJ1-1 | TRBV28
TGCGCCAGCAGTGGGCTTCGGGCACCCGAGCAGTACTTC | CASSGLRAPEQYF | many | . | TRBJ2-7 | TRBV10-2
TGTGCCATCGGTGAGAGACTAGCGGGAGCAGGGACCCAGTACTTC | CAIGERLAGAGTQYF | many | TRBD2 | TRBJ2-5 | TRBV10-3
TGTGCCAGCAGCTTAGGCCACAAGATTGTTTACAATGAGCAGTTCTTC | CASSLGHKIVYNEQFF | many | . | TRBJ2-1 | TRBV7-2
TGTGCCAGCAGCTTAACGGCTGACAGAACGCAGTATTTT | CASSLTADRTQYF | many | . | TRBJ2-3 | TRBV7-3
TGCAGTGCTAGAGAAGACAGCCCGAGCACTGAAGCTTTCTTT | CSAREDSPSTEAFF | . | . | TRBJ1-1 | TRBV20-1
TGTGCCATCGCCGGGGACAGTGCCACAGATACGCAGTATTTT | CAIAGDSATDTQYF | many | TRBD1 | TRBJ2-3 | TRBV10-3
TGCAGTGCTAGAAGACTAGCGGGGGGCACAGATACGCAGTATTTT | CSARRLAGGTDTQYF | many | TRBD2 | TRBJ2-3 | TRBV20-1
TGTGCCAGCAGCCAACTTCCTCAATCGAACACTGAAGCTTTCTTT | CASSQLPQSNTEAFF | . | . | TRBJ1-1 | TRBV3-1
TGTGCCATCACGGTGACTAGCGGCTCCTACGAGCAGTACTTC | CAITVTSGSYEQYF | few | TRBD2 | TRBJ2-7 | TRBV10-3
TGCGCCAGCAGCTTGGATCCAGGGGTGGTCTACGAGCAGTACTTC | CASSLDPGVVYEQYF | . | . | TRBJ2-7 | TRBV5-1
TGTGCCAGCAGCTACACTAGCGGAAACTCCTACGAGCAGTACTTC | CASSYTSGNSYEQYF | many | TRBD2 | TRBJ2-7 | TRBV6-5
TGCAGCACTAGGAACCGGAATGAAAAACTGTTTTTT | CSTRNRNEKLFF | many | . | TRBJ1-4 | TRBV29-1
TGTGCCAGCAGTTTTCCCGGGACACATTCTTACGAGCAGTACTTC | CASSFPGTHSYEQYF | . | . | TRBJ2-7 | TRBV6-2/TRBV6-3
TGTGCCAGCAGCGTAGTATCGGGGGGCTATGGCTACACCTTC | CASSVVSGGYGYTF | few | . | TRBJ1-2 | TRBV9
TGCAGTGCTAGAGATGGCTACACCTTC | CSARDGYTF | many | . | TRBJ1-2 | TRBV20-1
TGTGCCAGCAGCTCGATGGGGACAGCCGGAAACACCATATATTTT | CASSSMGTAGNTIYF | many | TRBD1 | TRBJ1-3 | TRBV7-8
TGCAGTGCTAGAGATGTCCAGAGCGGGAGCGGGACCGGGGAGCTGTTTTTT | CSARDVQSGSGTGELFF | few | TRBD2 | TRBJ2-2 | TRBV20-1
TGTGCCAGCAGCTTAAAGGGGTATACTGGGGCCAACGTCCTGACTTTC | CASSLKGYTGANVLTF | . | . | TRBJ2-6 | TRBV7-8
TGCAGTGCTTCAGACAGGGCCAAAAACATTCAGTACTTC | CSASDRAKNIQYF | many | . | TRBJ2-4 | TRBV20-1
TGCAGTGCGTGGGCCCAGGGGGGCACTGAAGCTTTCTTT | CSAWAQGGTEAFF | many | TRBD1 | TRBJ1-1 | TRBV20-1
TGTGCCAGCAGCCCCTACTATGACACTAGCGCCCCGTTCTACAATGAGCAGTTCTTC | CASSPYYDTSAPFYNEQFF | . | TRBD2 | TRBJ2-1 | TRBV3-1
TGTGCCAGCAGCTTAGACCTAGCGGCTCGGTGGACCCAGTACTTC | CASSLDLAARWTQYF | many | TRBD2 | TRBJ2-5 | TRBV7-2
TGTGCCAGCTCACCATCGGGAGGGTTCGGGTACAACTATGGCTACACCTTC | CASSPSGGFGYNYGYTF | few | . | TRBJ1-2 | TRBV18
TGTGCCAGCAGCTTGACCGGGACAGGCAATGAAAAACTGTTTTTT | CASSLTGTGNEKLFF | few | TRBD1 | TRBJ1-4 | TRBV5-6
TGTGCCAGCGGACTCCCAACGACCGAGCAGTACTTC | CASGLPTTEQYF | many | . | TRBJ2-7 | TRBV27
TGCAGTGCTAGAGACCAGGGATTAGCGGGTATATATGAGCAGTTCTTC | CSARDQGLAGIYEQFF | . | TRBD2 | TRBJ2-1 | TRBV20-1
TGCAGCGCCGACAGGGGGCAAGGCACAGATACGCAGTATTTT | CSADRGQGTDTQYF | . | TRBD1 | TRBJ2-3 | TRBV29-1
TGTGCCAGCTCATGGACTAGCGGGGGTTCTCAAGAGACCCAGTACTTC | CASSWTSGGSQETQYF | once | TRBD2 | TRBJ2-5 | TRBV18
TGCAGCGTTGAAACTACAGGGGGTAGCTATGGCTACACCTTC | CSVETTGGSYGYTF | few | TRBD1 | TRBJ1-2 | TRBV29-1
TGTGCCAGCTCACCTCTATCTCCCTACCCCGGAAACACCATATATTTT | CASSPLSPYPGNTIYF | . | . | TRBJ1-3 | TRBV18